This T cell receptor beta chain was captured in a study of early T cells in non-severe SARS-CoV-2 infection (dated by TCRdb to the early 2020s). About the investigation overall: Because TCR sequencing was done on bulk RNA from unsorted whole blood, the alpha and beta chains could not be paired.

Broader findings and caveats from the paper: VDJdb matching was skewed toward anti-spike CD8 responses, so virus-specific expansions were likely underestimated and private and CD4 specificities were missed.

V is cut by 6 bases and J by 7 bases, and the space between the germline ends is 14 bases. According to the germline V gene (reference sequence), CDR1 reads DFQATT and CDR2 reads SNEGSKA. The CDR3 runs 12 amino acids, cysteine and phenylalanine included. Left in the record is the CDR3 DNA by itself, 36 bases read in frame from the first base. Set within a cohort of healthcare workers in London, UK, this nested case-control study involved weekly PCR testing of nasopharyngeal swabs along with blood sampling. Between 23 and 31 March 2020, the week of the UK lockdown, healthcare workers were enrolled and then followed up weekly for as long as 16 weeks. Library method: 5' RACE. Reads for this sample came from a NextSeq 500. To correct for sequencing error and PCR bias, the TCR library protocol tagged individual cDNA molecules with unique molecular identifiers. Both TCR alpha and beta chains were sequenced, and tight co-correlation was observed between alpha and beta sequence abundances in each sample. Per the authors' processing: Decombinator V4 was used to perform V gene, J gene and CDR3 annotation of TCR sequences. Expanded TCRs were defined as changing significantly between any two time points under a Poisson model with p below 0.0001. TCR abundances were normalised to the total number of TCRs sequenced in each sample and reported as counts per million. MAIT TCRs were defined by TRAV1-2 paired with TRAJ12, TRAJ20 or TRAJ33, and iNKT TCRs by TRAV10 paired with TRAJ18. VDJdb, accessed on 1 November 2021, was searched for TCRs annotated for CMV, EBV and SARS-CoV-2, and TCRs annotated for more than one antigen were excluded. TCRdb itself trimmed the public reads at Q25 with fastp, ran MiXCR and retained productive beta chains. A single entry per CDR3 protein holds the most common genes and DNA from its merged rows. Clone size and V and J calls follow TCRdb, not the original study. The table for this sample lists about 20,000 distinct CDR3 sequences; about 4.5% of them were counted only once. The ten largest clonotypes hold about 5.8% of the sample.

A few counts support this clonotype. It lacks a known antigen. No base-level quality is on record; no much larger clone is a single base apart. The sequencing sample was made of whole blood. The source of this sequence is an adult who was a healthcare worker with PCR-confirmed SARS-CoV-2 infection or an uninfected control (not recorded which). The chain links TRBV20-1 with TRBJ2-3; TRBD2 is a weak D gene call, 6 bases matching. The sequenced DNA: TGCAGTGCGGAGGAGGGCGGATATACGCAGTATTTT. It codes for CSAEEGGYTQYF.